This T cell receptor (beta chain) derives from a study of CD8 T cells in ankylosing spondylitis (dated by TCRdb to about 2017). About the full investigation: The study profiled T cell receptor beta repertoires in healthy donors and ankylosing spondylitis patients to find disease-linked TCR variants. The whole study cohort included 108 healthy donors and about two dozen ankylosing spondylitis patients. Peripheral blood was sampled, and synovial fluid was additionally collected from ankylosing spondylitis patients. The paper as a whole reports these results and caveats: Some motif variants were previously reported in synovial fluid and blood of reactive arthritis patients, suggesting common disease-initiation mechanisms. A CD8+ phenotype was shown by the disease-linked clones, which were found at relatively low frequencies in peripheral blood. The disease-linked clones were reported as significantly enriched in matched synovial fluid samples from ankylosing spondylitis patients. Blood from ankylosing spondylitis patients appeared to be characterized by a TCR beta motif composed of about 8 highly homologous amino acid variants.

With respect to this clonotype: Its target antigen remains unknown. Base qualities are not at hand, and no much larger clone is one base apart.

Reading from cysteine to phenylalanine, the CDR3 counts 13 amino acids. Only the CDR3 DNA is retained, 39 bases long and in frame from the first base. A distance of 10 bases separates the germline ends of V and J, which lose 6 bases and 5 bases respectively. The germline V gene encodes CDR1 SGHNT and CDR2 YENEEA. Sequencing was carried out with an Illumina HiSeq 2500. Quantitative 5'-RACE with molecular barcodes was used to prepare TCR beta libraries. As for how the authors treated the data: Disease-linked TCR variants were identified with a new computational method built on a probabilistic model of VDJ rearrangement. The raw public data were reprocessed by TCRdb itself: fastp quality trimming at Q25, MiXCR clonotype calling, in-frame beta chains only. Records with the same CDR3 protein are collapsed into one entry carrying the most frequent genes and DNA. The V and J calls were determined by TCRdb, not by the authors. For this sample there are about 330,000 distinct CDR3 sequences; 7.5% to 9% appear just once. 13% to 15% of the sample rests with the top ten.

The sequenced sample was blood, either unsorted or a sorted T cell fraction (not recorded which). The sequence joins TRBV11-3 to TRBJ2-2, with the D gene call left open. This receptor was identified in a male donor with ankylosing spondylitis. The CDR3 reads CASSPHRTGELFF. Read as DNA, the sequence is TGTGCCAGCAGTCCGCATCGTACCGGGGAGCTGTTTTTT.